Below are 30 T cell receptor beta chains sequenced from a single sample in a study of cytomegalovirus exposure and HLA in healthy donors (dated by TCRdb to 2015 to 2018). Libraries were constructed by the immunoSEQ multiplex PCR assay. A mixture of 60 forward primers for TCR Vbeta segments and 13 reverse primers for TCR Jbeta segments was used in the multiplex PCR. TCRdb holds this immuneACCESS table with in-frame rearrangements only. Some clones are missing; in checked studies, unresolved V genes explain under half, and the rest has no known cause. Present in this sample are 150,000 to 200,000 clones, around 79% of which were seen just once. The ten largest clones represent around 3.3% of the sample. The specimen was PBMCs. These receptors came from a woman aged 40-49 years in good health and CMV-seronegative.

The chain joins TRBV5-8 to TRBJ1-1; no clear D gene. Trimming removed 0 bases from V and 6 bases from J, with 9 bases in between. The germline CDR1 and CDR2 sequences are SGHTS and YDEGEE. This CDR3 is built from 13 residues. CDR3 loop: CASSLGPVPEAFF. The CDR3 nucleotides are TGTGCCAGCAGCTTGGGGCCAGTCCCTGAAGCTTTCTTT. Full variable domain (outside the CDR3, taken from reference TRBV5-8 and TRBJ1-1): EAGVTQSPTHLIKTRGQQATLRCSPISGHTSVYWYQQALGLGLQFLLWYDEGEERNRGNFPPRFSGRQFPNYSSELNVNALELEDSALYLCASSLGPVPEAFFGQGTRLTVV.

The chain joins TRBV28 to TRBJ2-1; a weak D match, TRBD2 (8 bases). V was shortened by 5 bases and J by 10 bases, with 18 bases between the two germline ends. The CDR3 has 14 amino acids. Per the germline V gene, CDR1 is MDHEN and CDR2 is SYDVKM. The CDR3 DNA reads TGTGCCAGCAGTCCCCGGGAGGGGGCAAGGGAGCAGTTCTTC. Residues: CASSPREGAREQFF.

On this clone itself: The junction and the germline gene differ at one end; a read error may be behind it. The gene calls are TRBV7-3 and TRBJ2-6; TRBD1 matches 12 bases. This CDR3 spans 19 amino acids. Germline values: CDR1 SGHTA, CDR2 FQGTGA. CDR3 DNA sequence: TGTGCCAGCAGCCTAACCCCTGGGACAGGGGGCGCTGGGGCCAACGTCCTGACTTTC. Its protein product is CASSLTPGTGGAGANVLTF.

The chain couples TRBV9 to TRBJ2-1; possible D gene TRBD1, 6 bases. Between the trimmed V and J ends, which lost 0 bases and 3 bases, there was a span of 16 bases. Germline V gives CDR1 SGDLS, CDR2 YYNGEE. There are 17 residues in the CDR3. CDR3 nucleotides: TGTGCCAGCAGCGTAGTCCCTACGGGACAACTCTACAATGAGCAGTTCTTC. As protein: CASSVVPTGQLYNEQFF.

The V gene is TRBV7-2, the J gene TRBJ1-5; 10 nucleotides agree with TRBD1. CDR1 and CDR2 (germline): SGHTA, FQGNSA. The trim removed 4 bases at V and 2 bases at J, leaving 2 bases unmatched. The CDR3 totals 15 residues. The CDR3 DNA sequence: TGTGCCAGCAGCTCGACAGGGGGCGGCAATCAGCCCCAGCATTTT. Its translation is CASSSTGGGNQPQHF. Using reference TRBV7-2 and TRBJ1-5 for the parts outside the CDR3, the full variable domain is GAGVSQSPSNKVTEKGKDVELRCDPISGHTALYWYRQSLGQGLEFLIYFQGNSAPDKSGLPSDRFSAERTGGSVSTLTIQRTQQEDSAVYLCASSSTGGGNQPQHFGDGTRLSIL.

This chain connects TRBV4-1 to TRBJ1-5; 10 bases align to TRBD1. Losses at the gene ends were 4 bases for V and 6 bases for J; bases not matched to a gene: 6. This CDR3 has 15 amino acids. Germline CDR1 and CDR2: MGHRA and YSYEKL. CDR3 sequence (DNA): TGCGCCAGCAGCCTCCGGGACAGGGGTTCTCAGCCCCAGCATTTT. It is translated as CASSLRDRGSQPQHF.

The chain links TRBV6-1 to TRBJ1-3, with unresolved D. The V and J ends lost 7 bases and 0 bases respectively, with 10 bases between them. Germline values: CDR1 MNHNS, CDR2 SASEGT. The CDR3 has 14 residues. The CDR3 DNA reads TGTGCCAGCATGAGCGGAGGCTCTGGAAACACCATATATTTT. It encodes CASMSGGSGNTIYF.

The genes are TRBV6-6 and TRBJ1-4; 9 nucleotides align to TRBD1. With 2 bases clipped from V and 8 bases from J, the junction kept 6 bases outside the gene matches. This CDR3 comprises 15 residues. In germline, CDR1 is MNHNY, CDR2 SVGAGI (reference sequence). DNA of the CDR3: TGTGCCAGCAGTTACCCTGGGGACAGGGACGAAAAACTGTTTTTT. This gives the protein CASSYPGDRDEKLFF.

The chain recombines TRBV5-1 with TRBJ2-1, with 7 bases aligning to TRBD2. CDR1 is SGHRS and CDR2 is YFSETQ in the germline V gene. V was clipped by 4 bases and J by 9 bases; unmatched bases: 7. CDR3 size: 13 residues. The CDR3 DNA reads as TGCGCCAGCAGCACTAGCGTTTTGGGTGAGCAGTTCTTC. The encoded protein is CASSTSVLGEQFF. The full variable domain, in which reference TRBV5-1 and TRBJ2-1 provide the parts outside the CDR3, is KAGVTQTPRYLIKTRGQQVTLSCSPISGHRSVSWYQQTPGQGLQFLFEYFSETQRNKGNFPGRFSGRQFSNSRSEMNVSTLELGDSALYLCASSTSVLGEQFFGPGTRLTVL.

On this clone itself: The junction departs from the called germline gene at one end, perhaps through a read error. The chain couples TRBV28 to TRBJ1-6; 9 bases agree with TRBD1. This CDR3 comprises 16 residues. Germline V gene lookup returns CDR1 MDHEN and CDR2 SYDVKM. The CDR3 sequence is CASSLVQGAYSSPLHF. CDR3 bases: TGTGCCAGCAGTTTAGTACAGGGGGCATATAGTTCACCCCTCCACTTT.

The chain carries TRBV13 and TRBJ2-3, with 10 positions matching TRBD2. Germline V lookup: CDR1 PRHDT, CDR2 FYEKMQ (reference sequence). V dropped 5 bases and J dropped 3; count of bases not matched to a gene: 11. This CDR3 is built from 17 residues. CDR3 coding DNA: TGTGCCAGCAGCCACATAGCGGGGGGCCTTAAGACAGATACGCAGTATTTT. Protein: CASSHIAGGLKTDTQYF.

This chain connects TRBV5-1 to TRBJ2-1; 8 bases are shared with TRBD2. The CDR3 contains 18 residues. The V gene's germline CDR1 is SGHRS and CDR2 YFSETQ. Losses at the gene ends were 2 bases for V and 5 bases for J; bases not matched to a gene: 15. CDR3 loop: CASSLQPTTRGVDNEQFF. CDR3 DNA: TGCGCCAGCAGCTTACAGCCGACTACGCGGGGGGTGGACAATGAGCAGTTCTTC.

The rearrangement links TRBV6-5 to TRBJ1-3; possibly TRBD1 for D (6 bases). Trimming stripped 8 bases from V and 5 bases from J, with 10 bases between. CDR1 MNHEY and CDR2 SVGAGI come from the germline V gene. The CDR3 extends over 12 amino acids. The CDR3 nucleotides read TGTGCCAGCTCTACAGGGAGAAACACCATATATTTT. Its protein product is CASSTGRNTIYF.

This clone showed up just a few times. J is TRBJ1-1 and V is TRBV7-9, with no clear D. The CDR3 has 13 amino acids. The V end was cut by 0 bases, the J end by 12 bases, with 14 bases between. The germline gives CDR1 SEHNR, CDR2 FQNEAQ (reference sequence). The CDR3 loop is CASSLALGIGTFF. CDR3 DNA: TGTGCCAGCAGCTTAGCGCTGGGGATCGGGACTTTCTTT. Filled out from reference TRBV7-9 and TRBJ1-1, the complete variable domain reads DTGVSQNPRHKITKRGQNVTFRCDPISEHNRLYWYRQTLGQGPEFLTYFQNEAQLEKSRLLSDRFSAERPKGSFSTLEIQRTEQGDSAMYLCASSLALGIGTFFGQGTRLTVV.

The CDR3 here is CASSIGRAYSGNTIYF. In DNA form, the CDR3 reads TGTGCCAGCAGCATAGGCAGGGCCTACTCTGGAAACACCATATATTTT. The V call is TRBV7-9, the J call TRBJ1-3; perhaps TRBD1 as D (5 bases). V was cut by 5 bases and J by 0 bases, with 14 bases left in between. CDR1 SEHNR and CDR2 FQNEAQ come from the germline V gene (reference sequence). CDR3 length: 16 residues.

The chain is built from TRBV11-2 and TRBJ2-7; a possible D gene is TRBD1 (8 bases). Trimming took off 5 bases at V and 2 bases at J, with 22 bases between the two ends. Germline CDR1 is SGHAT and CDR2 is FQNNGV. The CDR3 totals 17 residues. The CDR3 spells CASSPIQGGKRTYEQYF. CDR3 nucleotides: TGTGCCAGCAGCCCAATACAGGGGGGGAAGCGGACCTACGAGCAGTACTTC.

The V gene is TRBV7-9, the J gene TRBJ1-2, with D maybe TRBD1 (6 bases). There are 14 residues in the CDR3. Germline V gene sequence: CDR1 SEHNR, CDR2 FQNEAQ (reference sequence). Trimming left V 4 bases short and J 0 bases short, with 9 bases between. For the CDR3, the DNA is TGTGCCAGCAGCTCCAGGACAGCTAACTATGGCTACACCTTC. Translated, it gives CASSSRTANYGYTF.

The CDR3 loop is CASSYSRGHAYGYTF. Here the CDR3 DNA reads TGTGCCAGCAGTTACTCAAGAGGGCACGCCTATGGCTACACCTTC. The chain joins TRBV6-5 to TRBJ1-2; no clear D. This CDR3 is built from 15 residues. The V end was cut by 0 bases, the J end by 4 bases, with 12 bases between. Germline lookup yields CDR1 MNHEY and CDR2 SVGAGI.

V and J are TRBV18 and TRBJ1-5; 7 bases match TRBD1. Germline V CDR1 and CDR2: KGHSH, LQKENI. This CDR3 is built from 23 residues. Unmatched junction bases numbered 24, after V lost 1 base and J lost 0 bases. The CDR3 DNA is TGTGCCAGCTCACCACTTCCTACACCCTGGGACAGCGACGGAATTTATAGCAATCAGCCCCAGCATTTT. Protein: CASSPLPTPWDSDGIYSNQPQHF.

This rearrangement joins TRBV19 to TRBJ1-3, with D hard to call. Germline-derived CDR1 and CDR2 are LNHDA and SQIVND (reference sequence). The V end was cut by 7 bases, the J end by 9 bases, with 19 bases between. This CDR3 is 14 amino acids long. CDR3 nucleotide sequence: TGTGCCAGTACCTCCCCGGCCAATTCGGGCACCATATATTTT. Residues: CASTSPANSGTIYF.

This CDR3 is CASSWSTTDTQYF. The CDR3 DNA reads as TGCGCCAGCAGCTGGAGCACCACAGATACGCAGTATTTT. The V gene is TRBV5-1, the J gene TRBJ2-3; D ambiguous. The V end was cut by 3 bases, the J end by 2 bases, with 7 bases between. The germline CDR1 and CDR2 sequences are SGHRS and YFSETQ. This CDR3 has 13 amino acids.

The J gene is TRBJ2-5, the V gene TRBV5-1; the match to TRBD1 covers 7 bases. This CDR3 has 14 amino acids. Germline loops: CDR1 SGHRS, CDR2 YFSETQ. Trimming removed 3 bases from V and 2 bases from J; junction bases left unmatched: 4. Here the CDR3 reads CASSSGQEQETQYF. The CDR3, as DNA: TGCGCCAGCAGCTCCGGACAGGAACAAGAGACCCAGTACTTC.

The chain combines TRBV5-4 with TRBJ2-5, with 8 nucleotides matching TRBD1. Per the germline V gene, CDR1 is SGHNT and CDR2 is YYREEE (reference sequence). The V gene end was trimmed by 4 bases and the J gene end by 5 bases; junction bases not matched to a gene: 4. The CDR3 runs 13 residues. CDR3 loop: CASSPDRDETQYF. The CDR3 DNA reads as TGTGCCAGCAGCCCGGACAGGGACGAGACCCAGTACTTC.

The genes are TRBV2 and TRBJ2-7; TRBD1 is a possible D gene (5 bases). This CDR3 contains 14 residues. Germline V gene sequence: CDR1 SNHLY, CDR2 FYNNEI. V was pared by 6 bases and J by 0 bases, with 12 bases between. The CDR3 loop is CASSRQLISYEQYF. Here the CDR3 DNA reads TGTGCCAGCAGCCGACAGTTGATCTCCTACGAGCAGTACTTC.

J is TRBJ2-7 and V is TRBV2, with D perhaps TRBD1 (6 bases). The germline CDR1 and CDR2 sequences are SNHLY and FYNNEI. The length of the CDR3 is 14 residues. With 7 bases removed from V and 4 bases from J, the gap between germline ends came to 17 bases. CDR3 sequence reads: CASTTRGIAYEQYF. The DNA for the CDR3 is TGTGCCAGCACAACCAGGGGAATAGCGTACGAGCAGTACTTC.

The rearrangement joins TRBV5-4 to TRBJ2-3, with TRBD2 matching over 12 bases. Trimming took 2 bases from V and 1 from J; bases not matched to a gene: 2. This CDR3 is built from 16 residues. In germline, CDR1 is SGHNT, CDR2 YYREEE (reference sequence). CDR3: CASSLRLAGGTDTQYF. CDR3 in DNA: TGTGCCAGCAGCTTACGACTAGCGGGGGGCACAGATACGCAGTATTTT. Supplemented by reference TRBV5-4 and TRBJ2-3, the full variable domain reads ETGVTQSPTHLIKTRGQQVTLRCSSQSGHNTVSWYQQALGQGPQFIFQYYREEENGRGNFPPRFSGLQFPNYSSELNVNALELDDSALYLCASSLRLAGGTDTQYFGPGTRLTVL.

This clone was picked up a small number of times. This chain connects TRBV19 to TRBJ1-6; unclear D gene. The CDR3 spans 13 residues. V lost 8 bases and J lost 4, with 9 bases in between. Germline V gene sequence: CDR1 LNHDA, CDR2 SQIVND (reference sequence). CDR3 nucleotide sequence: TGTGCCAGTGGCTGGGCTTATAATTCACCCCTCCACTTT. This encodes CASGWAYNSPLHF. The full variable domain, completed using reference TRBV19 and TRBJ1-6, is DGGITQSPKYLFRKEGQNVTLSCEQNLNHDAMYWYRQDPGQGLRLIYYSQIVNDFQKGDIAEGYSVSREKKESFPLTVTSAQKNPTAFYLCASGWAYNSPLHFGNGTRLTVT.

The rearrangement links TRBV28 to TRBJ1-2, with 9 positions matching TRBD1. This CDR3 has 14 amino acids. The germline gives CDR1 MDHEN, CDR2 SYDVKM. Losses at the gene ends were 7 bases for V and 8 bases for J; bases not matched to a gene: 11. CDR3 protein: CASNPDRGRGGYTF. CDR3 nucleotides: TGTGCCAGCAACCCCGACAGGGGGAGGGGCGGCTACACCTTC.

The rearrangement links TRBV19 to TRBJ1-5; 7 bases are a match to TRBD1. Germline V gives CDR1 LNHDA, CDR2 SQIVND (reference sequence). Trimming cost V 9 bases and J 9 bases; bases outside gene matches: 11. CDR3 length equals 13 residues. CDR3 region: CASSGTVHMPQHF. The DNA of the CDR3 is TGTGCCAGCTCGGGGACAGTTCATATGCCCCAGCATTTT.

This chain joins TRBV2 and TRBJ2-2, with 7 bases aligning to TRBD2. The length of the CDR3 is 13 residues. Germline-derived CDR1 and CDR2 are SNHLY and FYNNEI. The V segment lost 3 bases and the J segment 7 bases; nucleotides outside the gene matches: 2. CDR3 DNA sequence: TGTGCCAGCAGTGAGGGACTATTCGGGGAGCTGTTTTTT. Translation: CASSEGLFGELFF.